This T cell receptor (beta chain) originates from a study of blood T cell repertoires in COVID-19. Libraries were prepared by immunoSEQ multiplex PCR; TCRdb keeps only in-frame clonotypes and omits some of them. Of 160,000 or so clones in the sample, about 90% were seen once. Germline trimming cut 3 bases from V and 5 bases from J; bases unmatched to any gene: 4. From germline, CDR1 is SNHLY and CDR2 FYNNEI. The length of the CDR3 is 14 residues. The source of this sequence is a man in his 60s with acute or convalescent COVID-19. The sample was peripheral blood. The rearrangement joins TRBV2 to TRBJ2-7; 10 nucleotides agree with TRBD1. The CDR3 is CASSDRDRGHEQYF. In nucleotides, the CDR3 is TGTGCCAGCAGTGACCGGGACAGGGGCCACGAGCAGTACTTC.